The sequence of this T cell receptor (beta chain) was determined in a study of early T cells in non-severe SARS-CoV-2 infection. Each single cDNA molecule received a unique molecular identifier. Via MiXCR, TCRdb re-called the 5' RACE reads, giving one row per CDR3 protein. The table includes 95,000 to 110,000 distinct CDR3 sequences, 11% detected once. In this sample, this clonotype turned up many times. The ends lost 5 bases at V and 6 bases at J; junction bases unmatched: 12. Germline assignment: CDR1 DFQATT and CDR2 SNEGSKA (reference sequence). The CDR3 spans 14 residues. The clonotype comes from an adult who was a healthcare worker with PCR-confirmed SARS-CoV-2 infection or an uninfected control (not recorded which). V is TRBV20-1 and J is TRBJ1-1, with 7 bases aligning to TRBD1. What was sequenced was whole blood. The CDR3 sequence: CSAPKPGGTPEAFF. CDR3 DNA sequence: TGCAGTGCTCCGAAACCAGGGGGGACCCCTGAAGCTTTCTTT.